The sequence of this T cell receptor (beta chain) was determined in a study of CD8 T cells in Susac syndrome. Background on the study: The Susac syndrome patients were therapy-naive, on corticosteroids, or on intravenous immunoglobulin alone at blood draw. Points from the study as a whole: The study admitted that it had a relatively small number of individuals in its TCR sequencing and HLA analysis.

The sequenced target, TCR beta, came from blood CD8+ and CD4+ T cells. Reverse transcription used roughly 0.5 to 1 ug RNA and random hexamers. Multiplex PCR with immunoSEQ amplified the TCR beta CDR3 across 54 Vbeta and 13 Jbeta. MiXCR was run by TCRdb on the immunoSEQ multiplex PCR reads, yielding one entry per CDR3 protein. Of roughly 190,000 distinct CDR3 sequences detected, roughly 90% appear once; the ten largest clones hold approximately 0.09%. Trimming shortened V by 2 bases and J by 1 base, and 9 bases separated the two germline ends. Germline V gives CDR1 SGHRS, CDR2 YFSETQ. The CDR3 loop spans 14 amino acids. Note on this clonotype: The antigen remains unidentified.

The material sequenced was CD4+ T cells from PBMCs. The chain carries TRBV5-1 and TRBJ1-1; D remains ambiguous. This TCR was recovered from a human donor with Susac syndrome. This CDR3 reads CASSFQTRNTEAFF. In DNA, the CDR3 is TGCGCCAGCAGCTTTCAGACACGGAACACTGAAGCTTTCTTT.